These 5 T cell receptor beta chains were all obtained from the same sample, sequenced in a study of blood T cell repertoires in COVID-19. Only in-frame clones appear in the TCRdb table, and some are missing; sequencing was by immunoSEQ multiplex PCR. The repertoire has about 140,000 clones, about 88% of them found once; the top ten carry under 6%. The sequencing sample was made of peripheral blood. Receptor source: a human donor in a cohort sampled during active COVID-19.

This clone was observed once. The chain recombines TRBV2 with TRBJ2-1; weak D call: TRBD1 (6 bases). This CDR3 region has 13 residues. CDR1 and CDR2 from the germline V gene are SNHLY and FYNNEI. V was shortened by 8 bases and J by 3 bases, with 11 bases between the two germline ends. CDR3 sequence: CASGGQYYNEQFF. The CDR3 DNA is TGTGCCAGCGGGGGACAATACTACAATGAGCAGTTCTTC.

This chain links TRBV9 with TRBJ2-6; D possibly corresponds to TRBD1 (5 bases). Germline CDR1 reads SGDLS; CDR2 reads YYNGEE. V lost 4 bases, J lost 0 bases, and 14 bases lay in between. The CDR3 has 17 residues. The CDR3 protein is CASSPWGSASGANVLTF. As DNA, the CDR3 is TGTGCCAGCAGCCCCTGGGGCAGCGCCTCTGGGGCCAACGTCCTGACTTTC.

In its sample, this clone was seen a few times. CDR3 residues: CASRTDYLKETQYF. The DNA of the CDR3 is TGTGCCAGCAGAACTGACTACTTAAAAGAGACCCAGTACTTC. This chain links TRBV5-4 with TRBJ2-5, with TRBD2 as a possible D gene (5 bases). The CDR3 length is 14 residues. The germline V gene has CDR1 SGHNT and CDR2 YYREEE (reference sequence). Trimming removed 5 bases from V and 3 bases from J, with 14 bases in between. Full variable domain (outside the CDR3, taken from reference TRBV5-4 and TRBJ2-5): ETGVTQSPTHLIKTRGQQVTLRCSSQSGHNTVSWYQQALGQGPQFIFQYYREEENGRGNFPPRFSGLQFPNYSSELNVNALELDDSALYLCASRTDYLKETQYFGPGTRLLVL.

The chain couples TRBV3-1 (or the pseudogene TRBV3-2) to TRBJ2-7, with D tentatively TRBD2 (7 bases). Trimming stripped 3 bases from V and 2 bases from J, with 14 bases between. CDR1 and CDR2 from the germline V gene are LGHDT and YNNKEL (reference sequence). CDR3 length equals 15 residues. The CDR3 nucleotides are TGTGCCAGCAGCCAGGGGGGGGGACACCCCTACGAGCAGTACTTC. It encodes CASSQGGGHPYEQYF.

The rearrangement links TRBV14 to TRBJ2-7; 9 bases fit TRBD1. V was clipped by 5 bases and J by 0 bases; unmatched bases: 5. CDR1 and CDR2 (germline): SGHDN, FVKESK. This CDR3 has 15 residues. The CDR3 protein is CASSDRDRVSYEQYF. The CDR3 region has the DNA TGTGCCAGCAGCGACCGGGACAGGGTCTCCTACGAGCAGTACTTC.